This T cell receptor beta chain was sequenced in a study of human T cells and chemical hapten exposure (dated by TCRdb to about 2021). Describing the broader study: For sensitization, 2% DPC in acetone was applied to a 2 cm by 2 cm area of upper inner arm skin. Throughout the roughly 25-week study period, patients were also given weekly therapeutic DPC doses on the scalp. Patch testing was performed on the upper back with Finn chambers containing 0.01% DPC, and the patch tests were scored after 6 days according to International Contact Dermatitis Research Group standards. Most of the patients in the cohort were female, and the cohort covered alopecia areata with under or over 50% scalp involvement, alopecia totalis and alopecia universalis. Libraries were pooled for sequencing, and variation in per-sample TCR yields was attributed mainly to small differences in library volumes within the pool. This study followed changes in the peripheral blood TCR repertoire in vivo during primary and secondary sensitization of alopecia patients to the hapten diphenylcyclopropenone (DPC). Blood samples were taken from patients before sensitization (week 0) and at 2, 6 and about 24 weeks after DPC sensitization. Nearly 30 alopecia patients gave blood for TCR sequencing at one to four time points (pre-sensitization, 2, 6 and 24 weeks).

The full study reports these points: No change with DPC sensitization was found in the number of TCRs above 1 in 1000 frequency, and no evidence of global repertoire structure alterations was found. Compared with pre-sensitization or healthy control sets, expanded TCRs formed significantly more large CDR3 similarity clusters, which is consistent with antigen-driven responses. Repeated subsampling changed both the strength of the expansion versus patch-test correlation and the threshold at which that correlation became significant. All patients had alopecia, a presumed autoimmune disease, so their immune response might differ from that of healthy individuals. Patch test score was positively correlated with the number of PT1 expanded TCRs, with significance at thresholds 8, 16 and 32 but not at 4.

Taken with the paper, the label for time point translates to: pre-sensitization, week 0. Reading the label with the study, this specimen's treatment or condition is: therapeutic diphenylcyclopropenone sensitization with weekly scalp DPC. At each patch-test visit, blood was drawn before the patch test was applied. Patients were considered eligible if aged 18 to 70, diagnosed with alopecia and deemed suitable for DPC therapy, and patients were excluded if pregnant. Total RNA was extracted from unfractionated whole blood collected in Tempus Blood RNA tubes. Comment on this clonotype: There is no known antigen for this receptor. Base qualities are missing; no much larger clone stands one base away.

Library preparation employed RACE. Sequencing was carried out with a NextSeq 500. Library preparation attached unique molecular identifiers to individual cDNA molecules for quantitative, reproducible TCR counting. From each blood RNA sample, both TCR alpha and TCR beta chains were sequenced. The study's processing was this. The median number of TCRs per sample was roughly 94,000, ranging from 23,224 to 690,600. The Decombinator software suite was used to annotate V, J and CDR3 in the TCR reads. For the PS versus PT1 abundance plots, all samples were subsampled to the same number of TCRs (28,000). TCRs were defined as expanded if absent before sensitization and observed at least eight times at the 2-week time point. TCRdb trimmed the raw reads at Q25, called clones with MiXCR and kept productive beta chains. Every CDR3 protein is listed once, alongside the most common genes and DNA of its rows. These V and J calls are TCRdb output, not the study's own analysis. The sample data list about 120,000 distinct CDR3 sequences, and roughly 13% of these were observed just once. The leading ten clones occupy approximately 2.8% of the sample.

The V end gives up 3 bases and the J end 5 bases, leaving 10 bases in the junction not matched to a gene. In the germline V gene (reference sequence), CDR1 corresponds to DFQATT and CDR2 to SNEGSKA. The cysteine opens and the phenylalanine closes a CDR3 of 15 amino acids. The entry retains the CDR3 DNA only, 45 bases that are in frame from base 1. Source: whole blood, taken in connection with sensitization to the hapten diphenylcyclopropenone (DPC). This chain is built from TRBV20-1 and TRBJ2-1, with 7 bases matching TRBD2. The receptor comes from a young woman with alopecia areata. Some clones in this sample may be carry-over from other donors' samples. The nucleotide sequence reads as follows: TGCAGTGCTAGTGGTTACCTAGCGGTAAACAATGAGCAGTTCTTC. This yields the protein CSASGYLAVNNEQFF.